This T cell receptor (beta chain) was profiled in a study of T cell responses to AZD1222 COVID-19 vaccine. Notes on the study in general: The reported proportion of spike-specific TCRs targeting unmutated variant regions was nearly half. Repertoires in all cases were sampled only once the peak T cell response had passed. Most donors were white British, females outnumbered males, and clonal diversity was possibly underestimated. Regions 160-218 and 743-854 held dominance among vaccine-associated CD4 TCRs, which spanned spike.

The V end lost 0 bases, the J end lost 0 bases, and 10 bases lay between the germline ends. The CDR3 consists of 16 residues. The germline V gene has CDR1 MGHRA and CDR2 YSYEKL. This clone was detected only once. Its antigen is unknown. Produced via immunoSEQ multiplex PCR; TCRdb's table is partial and in-frame only. The data contain tens of thousands of clones, around 85% of them singletons. This clonotype was sampled from an adult in good health. The specimen comprised peripheral blood, sampled on day 0 of MenACWY control vaccination. The J gene is TRBJ2-3, the V gene TRBV4-1, with D unclear. CDR3 loop: CASSQEAGKSTDTQYF. Written as DNA, the CDR3 is TGCGCCAGCAGCCAAGAAGCCGGCAAGAGCACAGATACGCAGTATTTT.